The TCR beta chain under discussion was sequenced for a study of blood T cell repertoires in COVID-19. Assay used: immunoSEQ multiplex PCR; TCRdb lists only in-frame clones, some missing. Among 200,000 to 250,000 clones, about 86% were seen once, and the ten largest hold around 1.6%. The germline CDR1 and CDR2 sequences are LNHDA and SQIVND (reference sequence). This CDR3 region has 15 residues. The V and J ends lost 4 bases and 2 bases, in that order; junction bases with no gene match: 4. Sequenced input: peripheral blood. The chain carries TRBV19 and TRBJ1-4; 7 positions match TRBD1. The receptor's source is a man between 18 and 29 years old with active or convalescent COVID-19. This CDR3 reads CASSTPGQTNEKLFF. The CDR3 region has the DNA TGTGCCAGTAGTACACCGGGACAGACTAATGAAAAACTGTTTTTT.